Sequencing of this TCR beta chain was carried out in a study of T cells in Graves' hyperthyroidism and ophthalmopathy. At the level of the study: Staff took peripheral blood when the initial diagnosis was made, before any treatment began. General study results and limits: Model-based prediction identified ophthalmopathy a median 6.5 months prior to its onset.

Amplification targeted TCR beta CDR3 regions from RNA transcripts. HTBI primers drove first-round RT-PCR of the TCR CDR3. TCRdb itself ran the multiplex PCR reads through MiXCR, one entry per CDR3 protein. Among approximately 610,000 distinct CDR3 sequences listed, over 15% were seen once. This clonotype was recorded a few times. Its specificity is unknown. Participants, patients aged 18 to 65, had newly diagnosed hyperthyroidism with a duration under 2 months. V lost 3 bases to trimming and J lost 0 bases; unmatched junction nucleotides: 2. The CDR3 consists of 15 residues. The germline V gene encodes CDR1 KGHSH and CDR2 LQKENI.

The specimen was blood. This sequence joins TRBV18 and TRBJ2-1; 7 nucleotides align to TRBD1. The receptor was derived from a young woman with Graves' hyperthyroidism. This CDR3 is CASSPRDSSYNEQFF. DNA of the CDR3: TGTGCCAGCTCACCCCGGGACAGCTCCTACAATGAGCAGTTCTTC. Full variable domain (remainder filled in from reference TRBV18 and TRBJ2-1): NAGVMQNPRHLVRRRGQEARLRCSPMKGHSHVYWYRQLPEEGLKFMVYLQKENIIDESGMPKERFSAEFPKEGPSILRIQQVVRGDSAAYFCASSPRDSSYNEQFFGPGTRLTVL.